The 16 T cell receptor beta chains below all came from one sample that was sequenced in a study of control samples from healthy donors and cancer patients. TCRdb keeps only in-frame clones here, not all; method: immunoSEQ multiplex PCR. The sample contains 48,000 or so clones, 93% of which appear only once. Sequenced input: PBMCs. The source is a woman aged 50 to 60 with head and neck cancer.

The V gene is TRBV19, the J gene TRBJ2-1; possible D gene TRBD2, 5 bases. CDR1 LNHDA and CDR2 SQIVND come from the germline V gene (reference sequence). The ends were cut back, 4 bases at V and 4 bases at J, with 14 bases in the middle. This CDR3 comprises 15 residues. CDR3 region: CASSTSRISYNEQFF. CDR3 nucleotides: TGTGCCAGTAGTACTAGCCGTATATCATACAATGAGCAGTTCTTC.

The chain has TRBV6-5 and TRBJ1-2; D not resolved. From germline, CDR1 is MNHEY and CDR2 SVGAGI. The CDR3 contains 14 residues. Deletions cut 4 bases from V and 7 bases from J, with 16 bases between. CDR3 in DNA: TGTGCCAGCAGTTCTGAGAGAGGCGAGGTTGGCTACACCTTC. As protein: CASSSERGEVGYTF.

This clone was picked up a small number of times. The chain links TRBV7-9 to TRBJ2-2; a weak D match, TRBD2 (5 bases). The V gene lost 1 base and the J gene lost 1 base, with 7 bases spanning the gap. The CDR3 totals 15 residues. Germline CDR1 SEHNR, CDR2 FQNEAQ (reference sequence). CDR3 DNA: TGTGCCAGCAGCTTAGAAAGCGGGAACACCGGGGAGCTGTTTTTT. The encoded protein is CASSLESGNTGELFF. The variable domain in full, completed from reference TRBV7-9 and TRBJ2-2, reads DTGVSQNPRHKITKRGQNVTFRCDPISEHNRLYWYRQTLGQGPEFLTYFQNEAQLEKSRLLSDRFSAERPKGSFSTLEIQRTEQGDSAMYLCASSLESGNTGELFFGEGSRLTVL.

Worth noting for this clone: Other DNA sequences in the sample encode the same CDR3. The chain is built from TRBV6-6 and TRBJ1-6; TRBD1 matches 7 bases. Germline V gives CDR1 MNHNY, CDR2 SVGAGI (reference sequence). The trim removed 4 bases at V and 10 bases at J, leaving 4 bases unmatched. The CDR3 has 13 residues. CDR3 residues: CASSSTGISPLHF. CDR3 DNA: TGTGCCAGCAGTTCGACAGGGATCTCACCCCTCCACTTT.

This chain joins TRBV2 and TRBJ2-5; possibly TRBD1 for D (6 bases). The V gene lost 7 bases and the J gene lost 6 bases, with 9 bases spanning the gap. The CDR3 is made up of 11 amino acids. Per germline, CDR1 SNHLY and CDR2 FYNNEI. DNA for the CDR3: TGTGCCAGCAACAGGGAGAAGACCCAGTACTTC. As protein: CASNREKTQYF.

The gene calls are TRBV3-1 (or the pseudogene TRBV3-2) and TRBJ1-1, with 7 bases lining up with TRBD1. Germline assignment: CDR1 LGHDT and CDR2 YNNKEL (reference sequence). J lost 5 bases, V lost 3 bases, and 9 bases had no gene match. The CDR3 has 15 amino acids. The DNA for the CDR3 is TGTGCCAGCAGCCAGGGGTTAGGGGGCGGAACTGAAGCTTTCTTT. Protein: CASSQGLGGGTEAFF.

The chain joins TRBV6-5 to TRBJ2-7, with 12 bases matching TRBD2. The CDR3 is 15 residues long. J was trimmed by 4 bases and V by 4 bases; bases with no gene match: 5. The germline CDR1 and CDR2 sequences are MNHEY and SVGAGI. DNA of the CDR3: TGTGCCAGCAGTTTTACTAGCGGGGGGCCGTACGAGCAGTACTTC. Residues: CASSFTSGGPYEQYF.

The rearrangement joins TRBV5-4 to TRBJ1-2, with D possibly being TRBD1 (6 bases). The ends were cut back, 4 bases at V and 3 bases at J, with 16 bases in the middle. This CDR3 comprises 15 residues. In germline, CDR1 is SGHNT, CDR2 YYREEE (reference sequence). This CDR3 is CASSSASQGDYGYTF. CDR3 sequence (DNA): TGTGCCAGCAGCAGTGCATCACAGGGCGACTATGGCTACACCTTC.

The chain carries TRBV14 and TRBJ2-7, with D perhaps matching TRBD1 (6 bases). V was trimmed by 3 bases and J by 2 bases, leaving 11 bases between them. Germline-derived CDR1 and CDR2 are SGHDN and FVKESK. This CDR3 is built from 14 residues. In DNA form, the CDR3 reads TGTGCCAGCAGCCATCGGACAGAGACCTACGAGCAGTACTTC. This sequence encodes CASSHRTETYEQYF.

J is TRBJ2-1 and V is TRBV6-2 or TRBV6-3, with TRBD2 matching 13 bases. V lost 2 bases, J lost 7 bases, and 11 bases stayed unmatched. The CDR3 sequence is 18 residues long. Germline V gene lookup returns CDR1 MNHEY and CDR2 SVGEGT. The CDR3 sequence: CASSYEGLAGEGFNEQFF. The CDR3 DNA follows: TGTGCCAGCAGTTACGAAGGACTAGCGGGAGAGGGATTTAATGAGCAGTTCTTC.

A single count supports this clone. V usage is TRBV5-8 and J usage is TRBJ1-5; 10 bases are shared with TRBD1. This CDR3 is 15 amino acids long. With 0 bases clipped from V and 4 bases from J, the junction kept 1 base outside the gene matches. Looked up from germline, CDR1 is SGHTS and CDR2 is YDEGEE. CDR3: CASSLGQGANQPQHF. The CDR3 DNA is TGTGCCAGCAGCTTGGGACAGGGGGCTAATCAGCCCCAGCATTTT.

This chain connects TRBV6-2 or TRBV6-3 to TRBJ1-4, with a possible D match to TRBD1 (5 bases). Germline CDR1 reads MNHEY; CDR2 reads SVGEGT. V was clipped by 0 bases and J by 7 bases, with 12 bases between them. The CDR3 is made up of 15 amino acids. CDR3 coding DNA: TGTGCCAGCAGTTACTCTGGGACGGAGGGTGAAAAACTGTTTTTT. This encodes CASSYSGTEGEKLFF.

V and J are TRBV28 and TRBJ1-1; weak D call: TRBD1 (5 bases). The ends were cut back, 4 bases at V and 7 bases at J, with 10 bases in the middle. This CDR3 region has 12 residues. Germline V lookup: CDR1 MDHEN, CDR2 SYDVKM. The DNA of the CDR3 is TGTGCCAGCAGTTCACCCACAGGTGAAGCTTTCTTT. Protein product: CASSSPTGEAFF.

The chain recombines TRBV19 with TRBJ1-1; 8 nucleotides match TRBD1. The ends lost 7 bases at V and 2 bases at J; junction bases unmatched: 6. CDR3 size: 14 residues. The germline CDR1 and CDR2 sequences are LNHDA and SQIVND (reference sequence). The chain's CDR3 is CASTPDRANTEAFF. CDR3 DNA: TGTGCCAGTACCCCGGACAGGGCTAACACTGAAGCTTTCTTT.

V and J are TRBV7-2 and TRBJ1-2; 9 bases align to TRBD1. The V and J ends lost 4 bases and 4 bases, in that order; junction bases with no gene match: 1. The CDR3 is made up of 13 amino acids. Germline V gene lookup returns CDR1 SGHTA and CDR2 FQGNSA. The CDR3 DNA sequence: TGTGCCAGCAGCTCGGGACAGGGCTATGGCTACACCTTC. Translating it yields CASSSGQGYGYTF.

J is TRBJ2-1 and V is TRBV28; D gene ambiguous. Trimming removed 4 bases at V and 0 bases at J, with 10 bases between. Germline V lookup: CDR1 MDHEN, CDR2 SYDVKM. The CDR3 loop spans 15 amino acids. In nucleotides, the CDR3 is TGTGCCAGCAGTTCTTACATAACCTCCTACAATGAGCAGTTCTTC. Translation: CASSSYITSYNEQFF.